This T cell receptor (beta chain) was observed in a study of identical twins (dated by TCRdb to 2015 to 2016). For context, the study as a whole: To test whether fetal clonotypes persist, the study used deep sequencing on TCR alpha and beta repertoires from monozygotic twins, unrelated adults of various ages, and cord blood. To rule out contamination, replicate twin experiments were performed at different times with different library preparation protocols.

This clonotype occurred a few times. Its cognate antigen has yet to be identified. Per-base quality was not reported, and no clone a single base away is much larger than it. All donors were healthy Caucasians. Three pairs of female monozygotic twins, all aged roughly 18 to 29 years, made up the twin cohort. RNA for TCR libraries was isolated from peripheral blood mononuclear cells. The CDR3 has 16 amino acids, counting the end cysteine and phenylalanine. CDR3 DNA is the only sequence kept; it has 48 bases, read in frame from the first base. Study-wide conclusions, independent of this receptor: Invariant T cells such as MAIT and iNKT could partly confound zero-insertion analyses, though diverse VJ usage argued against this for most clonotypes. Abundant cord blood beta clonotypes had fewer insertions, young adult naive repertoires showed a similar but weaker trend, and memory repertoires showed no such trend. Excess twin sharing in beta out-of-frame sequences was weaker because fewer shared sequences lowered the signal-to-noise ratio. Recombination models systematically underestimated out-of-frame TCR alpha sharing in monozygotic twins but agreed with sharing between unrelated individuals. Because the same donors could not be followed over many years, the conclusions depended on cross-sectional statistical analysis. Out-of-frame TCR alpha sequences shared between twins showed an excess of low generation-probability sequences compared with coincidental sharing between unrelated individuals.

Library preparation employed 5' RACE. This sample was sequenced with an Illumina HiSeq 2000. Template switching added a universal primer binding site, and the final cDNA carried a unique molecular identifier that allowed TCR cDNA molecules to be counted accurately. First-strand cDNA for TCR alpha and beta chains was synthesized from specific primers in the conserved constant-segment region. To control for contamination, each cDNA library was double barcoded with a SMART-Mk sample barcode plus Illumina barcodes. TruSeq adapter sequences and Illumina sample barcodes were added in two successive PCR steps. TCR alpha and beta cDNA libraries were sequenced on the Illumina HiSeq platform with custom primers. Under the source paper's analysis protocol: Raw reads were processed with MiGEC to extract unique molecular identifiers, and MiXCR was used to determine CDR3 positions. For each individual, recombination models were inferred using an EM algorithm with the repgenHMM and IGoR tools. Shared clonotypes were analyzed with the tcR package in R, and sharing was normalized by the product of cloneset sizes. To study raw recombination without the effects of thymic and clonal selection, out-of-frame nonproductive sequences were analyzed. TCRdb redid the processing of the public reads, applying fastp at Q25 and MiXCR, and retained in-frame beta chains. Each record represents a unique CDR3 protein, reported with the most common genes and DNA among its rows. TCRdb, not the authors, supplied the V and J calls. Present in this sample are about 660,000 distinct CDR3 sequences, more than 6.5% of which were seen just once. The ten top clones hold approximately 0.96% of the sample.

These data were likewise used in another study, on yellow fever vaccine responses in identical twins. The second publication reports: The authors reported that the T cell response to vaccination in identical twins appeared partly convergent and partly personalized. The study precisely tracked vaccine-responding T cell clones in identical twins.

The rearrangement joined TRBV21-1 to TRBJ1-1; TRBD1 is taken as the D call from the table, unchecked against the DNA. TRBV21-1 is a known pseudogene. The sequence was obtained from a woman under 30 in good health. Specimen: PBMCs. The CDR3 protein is CASSKRGTVGNTEAFF. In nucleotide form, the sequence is TGTGCCAGCAGCAAAAGGGGGACGGTAGGGAACACTGAAGCTTTCTTT.